This passage covers 30 T cell receptor beta chains from one sample sequenced in a study of Ad26.COV2.S vaccination and SARS-CoV-2 variants. The assay was immunoSEQ multiplex PCR, and TCRdb's table has in-frame clones only and misses some. The table lists about 240,000 clones, approximately 88% of them singletons, with approximately 11% in the top ten. Treatment defined: roughly 20 received Ad26.COV2.S at low or high dose, single or two shots; about 5 received placebo; per-sample allocation not given. Samples analyzed were those drawn on day 63 after the first vaccine or placebo injection. Sequenced material: peripheral blood, taken in a trial of Ad26.COV2.S vaccine versus placebo. The receptors come from a person aged 18-65 years who received the Ad26.COV2.S COVID-19 vaccine or a placebo.

In its sample, this clone was seen once. The V call is TRBV20-1, the J call TRBJ2-7; D may be TRBD2 (6 bases). Deletions cut 6 bases from V and 3 bases from J, with 18 bases between. Germline V gene data show CDR1 as DFQATT and CDR2 as SNEGSKA (reference sequence). The CDR3 consists of 14 residues. The CDR3 bases are TGCAGTGCCAGTAGCGGCGGCAAACTCTACGAGCAGTACTTC. It is translated as CSASSGGKLYEQYF.

This clone occurred a few times. The rearrangement uses TRBV4-3 and TRBJ1-2; a possible D gene is TRBD1 (5 bases). The V gene lost 1 base and the J gene lost 0 bases, with 9 bases spanning the gap. In germline, CDR1 is LGHNA, CDR2 YSLEER. This CDR3 has 15 amino acids. The CDR3 sequence is CASSQAQTANYGYTF. The CDR3 DNA reads as TGCGCCAGCAGCCAAGCCCAGACAGCTAACTATGGCTACACCTTC.

This clone showed up just a few times. The chain carries TRBV24-1 and TRBJ2-3; D possibly matches TRBD1 or TRBD2 (6 bases each). Germline V gene sequence: CDR1 KGHDR, CDR2 SFDVKD. Trimming stripped 0 bases from V and 1 base from J, with 16 bases between. The CDR3 is 18 residues long. In DNA, the CDR3 is TGTGCCACCAGTGATTTGGGGGACAAGGGAGGAGGCACAGATACGCAGTATTTT. Protein sequence: CATSDLGDKGGGTDTQYF.

V is TRBV7-9 and J is TRBJ1-3; TRBD1 might be the D (6 bases). The V gene lost 6 bases and the J gene lost 0 bases, with 18 bases spanning the gap. The germline V gene encodes CDR1 SEHNR and CDR2 FQNEAQ (reference sequence). The CDR3 has 17 amino acids. CDR3 in amino acids: CASSAPTDSYSGNTIYF. DNA for the CDR3: TGTGCCAGCAGTGCCCCGACGGACAGCTACTCTGGAAACACCATATATTTT.

The chain uses TRBV7-9 and TRBJ2-7; 8 nucleotides agree with TRBD1. V trimming: 5 bases; J trimming: 0 bases; junction bases outside the gene matches: 6. The CDR3 consists of 15 residues. Per the germline V gene, CDR1 is SEHNR and CDR2 is FQNEAQ (reference sequence). CDR3 bases: TGTGCCAGCAGCCTTACAGGACAGGGCTCCTACGAGCAGTACTTC. It codes for CASSLTGQGSYEQYF.

As to this clone: The conserved phenylalanine or tryptophan is not found at the CDR3 terminus, so this likely reflects a read error. Because the CDR3's place on the DNA is in doubt, the DNA is left out and the CDR3 is given as listed by TCRdb. The chain employs TRBV20-1 and TRBJ2-7. Per the germline V gene, CDR1 is DFQATT and CDR2 is SNEGSKA (reference sequence). From its first to its last residue, the CDR3 has 8 amino acids. The CDR3: CSARLGFL.

The chain couples TRBV19 to TRBJ1-5, with TRBD1 as a possible D gene (5 bases). Trimming stripped 5 bases from V and 1 base from J, with 15 bases between. This CDR3 is built from 16 residues. Germline V gives CDR1 LNHDA, CDR2 SQIVND (reference sequence). This CDR3 reads CASSLPAKGSNQPQHF. CDR3 sequence (DNA): TGTGCCAGTAGTCTCCCGGCCAAGGGGAGCAATCAGCCCCAGCATTTT. Filled out from reference TRBV19 and TRBJ1-5, the complete variable domain reads DGGITQSPKYLFRKEGQNVTLSCEQNLNHDAMYWYRQDPGQGLRLIYYSQIVNDFQKGDIAEGYSVSREKKESFPLTVTSAQKNPTAFYLCASSLPAKGSNQPQHFGDGTRLSIL.

The chain combines TRBV7-3 with TRBJ2-2, with a tentative D call TRBD1 (6 bases). The germline V gene has CDR1 SGHTA and CDR2 FQGTGA. This CDR3 is built from 13 residues. Trimming left V 5 bases short and J 8 bases short, with 12 bases between. The CDR3 here is CASSRNREGELFF. CDR3 in DNA: TGTGCCAGCAGCCGGAACAGGGAAGGGGAGCTGTTTTTT. Looking up the rest from reference TRBV7-3 and TRBJ2-2 gives the full variable domain: GAGVSQTPSNKVTEKGKYVELRCDPISGHTALYWYRQSLGQGPEFLIYFQGTGAADDSGLPNDRFFAVRPEGSVSTLKIQRTERGDSAVYLCASSRNREGELFFGEGSRLTVL.

This chain joins TRBV11-2 and TRBJ2-7; D possibly uses TRBD1 or TRBD2 (5 bases each). The germline gives CDR1 SGHAT, CDR2 FQNNGV. The CDR3 is made up of 16 amino acids. The germline V and J ends were trimmed by 3 bases and 2 bases, with 17 bases remaining between them. The CDR3 loop reads CASSLYGTDPTYEQYF. In DNA form, the CDR3 reads TGTGCCAGCAGCTTGTACGGGACGGATCCCACCTACGAGCAGTACTTC. The full variable domain, its missing parts supplied by reference TRBV11-2 and TRBJ2-7, is EAGVAQSPRYKIIEKRQSVAFWCNPISGHATLYWYQQILGQGPKLLIQFQNNGVVDDSQLPKDRFSAERLKGVDSTLKIQPAKLEDSAVYLCASSLYGTDPTYEQYFGPGTRLTVT.

In regard to this clone: Other nucleotide sequences from this sample produce the same CDR3. This chain links TRBV7-9 with TRBJ2-1; TRBD2 matches at 11 bases. V trimming: 6 bases; J trimming: 2 bases; junction bases outside the gene matches: 3. CDR3 length: 15 residues. Germline lookup yields CDR1 SEHNR and CDR2 FQNEAQ (reference sequence). CDR3 protein: CASRYSGGAYNEQFF. The CDR3 DNA is TGTGCCAGCAGATATAGCGGGGGGGCCTACAATGAGCAGTTCTTC.

The rearrangement links TRBV19 to TRBJ1-2; D uncertain. The CDR3 totals 12 residues. The germline CDR1 and CDR2 sequences are LNHDA and SQIVND (reference sequence). With 5 bases removed from V and 7 bases from J, the gap between germline ends came to 11 bases. DNA of the CDR3: TGTGCCAGTAGTGGCTCAGGTGGTGGCTACACCTTC. This encodes CASSGSGGGYTF. Together with reference TRBV19 and TRBJ1-2, the CDR3 gives the full variable domain: DGGITQSPKYLFRKEGQNVTLSCEQNLNHDAMYWYRQDPGQGLRLIYYSQIVNDFQKGDIAEGYSVSREKKESFPLTVTSAQKNPTAFYLCASSGSGGGYTFGSGTRLTVV.

The chain employs TRBV21-1 and TRBJ2-7; the table's D call, TRBD1, has no DNA check behind it. TRBV21-1 is shown as a pseudogene. The CDR3 is 14 amino acids. The DNA of the CDR3 is TGTGCCAGCAGCAAAGGGGACAGGGGATACGAGCAGTACTTC. The encoded protein is CASSKGDRGYEQYF.

The chain employs TRBV28 and TRBJ2-2; possible D gene TRBD1, 5 bases. Germline V gives CDR1 MDHEN, CDR2 SYDVKM. The CDR3 sequence is 13 residues long. The V and J ends lost 6 bases and 6 bases respectively, with 11 bases between them. The CDR3 bases are TGTGCCAGCAGAGCCAGGGTCGCCGGGGAGCTGTTTTTT. As protein: CASRARVAGELFF.

The chain has TRBV2 and TRBJ2-5; 8 bases align to TRBD1. J gave up 6 bases and V 7 bases, and 13 bases lay outside the gene matches. CDR1 and CDR2 (germline): SNHLY, FYNNEI. The CDR3 has 15 amino acids. The chain's CDR3 is CASTERTGTFKTQYF. The CDR3 DNA follows: TGTGCCAGCACCGAACGGACAGGGACGTTTAAGACCCAGTACTTC.

This rearrangement joins TRBV18 to TRBJ1-5, with D perhaps matching TRBD1 (6 bases). V was clipped by 5 bases and J by 4 bases, with 9 bases between them. This CDR3 region has 13 residues. Germline V CDR1 and CDR2: KGHSH, LQKENI. In DNA form, the CDR3 reads TGTGCCAGCTCAAGACAGGCAAATCAGCCCCAGCATTTT. This gives the protein CASSRQANQPQHF.

The chain is built from TRBV9 and TRBJ2-1, with a tentative D call TRBD2 (6 bases). From germline, CDR1 is SGDLS and CDR2 YYNGEE. CDR3 length equals 16 residues. V lost 0 bases to trimming and J lost 1 base, with 11 bases between them. The CDR3 spells CASSVAGSGSYNEQFF. In DNA form, the CDR3 reads TGTGCCAGCAGCGTAGCTGGCAGCGGGTCCTACAATGAGCAGTTCTTC.

The rearrangement links TRBV9 to TRBJ2-2; the D gene is possibly TRBD2 (6 bases). The CDR3 contains 16 residues. Deletions cut 1 base from V and 3 bases from J, with 13 bases between. The germline V gene encodes CDR1 SGDLS and CDR2 YYNGEE. The CDR3 loop reads CASSVPPGGDTGELFF. DNA for the CDR3: TGTGCCAGCAGCGTACCTCCCGGCGGGGACACCGGGGAGCTGTTTTTT.

The rearrangement uses TRBV19 and TRBJ1-5, with D possibly TRBD1 on 5 matching bases. The germline CDR1 and CDR2 sequences are LNHDA and SQIVND (reference sequence). V lost 5 bases and J 0 bases, leaving 11 bases between the germline ends. The length of the CDR3 is 15 residues. CDR3 sequence reads: CASSPGFYSNQPQHF. The CDR3 nucleotides read TGTGCCAGTAGTCCAGGGTTCTATAGCAATCAGCCCCAGCATTTT. Using reference TRBV19 and TRBJ1-5 for the parts outside the CDR3, the full variable domain is DGGITQSPKYLFRKEGQNVTLSCEQNLNHDAMYWYRQDPGQGLRLIYYSQIVNDFQKGDIAEGYSVSREKKESFPLTVTSAQKNPTAFYLCASSPGFYSNQPQHFGDGTRLSIL.

This chain joins TRBV12-3 or TRBV12-4 and TRBJ1-3; D is unresolved. This CDR3 spans 12 amino acids. Between the trimmed V and J ends, which lost 1 base and 8 bases, there was a span of 6 bases. The CDR3 nucleotides read TGTGCCAGCAGTTTAGGTTGGGACACCATATATTTT. This gives the protein CASSLGWDTIYF.

The chain combines TRBV20-1 with TRBJ2-2; TRBD2 matches at 7 bases. Trimming at V came to 6 bases and at J to 7 bases, leaving 2 bases not matched to a gene. The CDR3 is 11 amino acids. In germline, CDR1 is DFQATT, CDR2 SNEGSKA (reference sequence). CDR3 region: CSATGGGELFF. The DNA for the CDR3 is TGCAGTGCCACGGGGGGCGGGGAGCTGTTTTTT.

The rearrangement links TRBV6-4 to TRBJ2-2; D may be TRBD1 or TRBD2 (5 bases each). Trimming shortened V by 6 bases and J by 0 bases, and 11 bases separated the two germline ends. Germline V gives CDR1 MRHNA, CDR2 SNTAGT. The CDR3 is made up of 15 amino acids. The CDR3 region is CASRRDGTNTGELFF. The CDR3 DNA is TGTGCCAGCAGAAGGGACGGAACGAACACCGGGGAGCTGTTTTTT.

In nucleotides, the CDR3 is TGTGCCAGCAGTTTTCGAGGGCATGGCTACACCTTC. Amino acids: CASSFRGHGYTF. The chain combines TRBV27 with TRBJ1-2; D is unclear. CDR1 MNHEY and CDR2 SMNVEV come from the germline V gene (reference sequence). V lost 3 bases to trimming and J lost 6 bases, with 8 bases between them. This CDR3 has 12 residues.

The chain carries TRBV29-1 and TRBJ1-3; D remains unclear. The CDR3 is 12 amino acids. Trimming shortened V by 7 bases and J by 2 bases, and 9 bases separated the two germline ends. Germline loops: CDR1 SQVTM, CDR2 ANQGSEA. CDR3 residues: CSGSGAGNTIYF. The CDR3 nucleotides are TGCAGCGGGTCCGGGGCTGGAAACACCATATATTTT.

This clone was seen a few times. V gene TRBV5-4 combines with J gene TRBJ1-1; D is ambiguous. The germline V and J ends were trimmed by 3 bases and 7 bases, with 16 bases remaining between them. Germline V CDR1 and CDR2: SGHNT, YYREEE (reference sequence). CDR3 size: 14 residues. The CDR3 region has the DNA TGTGCCAGCAGCTCAGGTCCAGGAGGTGTTGAAGCTTTCTTT. This codes for CASSSGPGGVEAFF.

The V gene is TRBV27, the J gene TRBJ2-5; 9 bases line up with TRBD1. The V segment lost 4 bases and the J segment 7 bases; nucleotides outside the gene matches: 16. In germline, CDR1 is MNHEY, CDR2 SMNVEV (reference sequence). The CDR3 contains 17 residues. CDR3 protein: CASSSTGGGFRAATQYF. The CDR3 DNA follows: TGTGCCAGCAGTTCGACAGGGGGAGGATTCAGGGCGGCGACCCAGTACTTC.

This chain uses TRBV18 with TRBJ2-7, with a possible D match to TRBD1 (6 bases). V lost 3 bases and J 2 bases, leaving 11 bases between the germline ends. The germline V gene has CDR1 KGHSH and CDR2 LQKENI. The CDR3 spans 14 residues. The CDR3 spells CASSPSQGPYEQYF. Here the CDR3 DNA reads TGTGCCAGCTCACCGTCACAGGGACCCTACGAGCAGTACTTC.

Only a few counts were recorded for this clone. This chain uses TRBV7-9 with TRBJ1-3, with a weak D call TRBD1 (5 bases). Per germline, CDR1 SEHNR and CDR2 FQNEAQ (reference sequence). V lost 2 bases and J 2 bases, leaving 7 bases between the germline ends. CDR3 length: 14 residues. CDR3 in amino acids: CASSLTTAGNTIYF. DNA of the CDR3: TGTGCCAGCAGCTTAACGACAGCTGGAAACACCATATATTTT.

The chain has TRBV7-2 and TRBJ2-1; 9 bases are shared with TRBD1. Germline-derived CDR1 and CDR2 are SGHTA and FQGNSA. The CDR3 totals 15 residues. V shed 5 bases and J 6 bases; nucleotides not matched to a gene: 8. The CDR3 DNA is TGTGCCAGCAGCGCCCGGGACAGGGCGAGCAATGAGCAGTTCTTC. Translation: CASSARDRASNEQFF.

V is TRBV19 and J is TRBJ1-2; TRBD1 matches at 7 bases. With V trimmed by 6 bases and J by 5 bases, 3 bases remained unmatched. The CDR3 consists of 12 residues. Per the germline V gene, CDR1 is LNHDA and CDR2 is SQIVND (reference sequence). The CDR3 DNA reads as TGTGCCAGTAGGGGACAGAGTTATGGCTACACCTTC. This codes for CASRGQSYGYTF.

The chain recombines TRBV4-2 with TRBJ2-2, with 10 bases identical to TRBD2. The CDR3 is 18 amino acids. Germline V gene data show CDR1 as LGHNA and CDR2 as YNFKEQ. With 2 bases clipped from V and 5 bases from J, the junction kept 11 bases outside the gene matches. As DNA, the CDR3 is TGTGCCAGCAGCCAACAACTAGCGGGGTCACCGGGGACCGGGGAGCTGTTTTTT. It is translated as CASSQQLAGSPGTGELFF.